This T cell receptor beta chain was recovered during a study of blood T cell repertoires in COVID-19. Which cohort a participant joined came from the clinical history participants gave. V lost 1 base and J lost 6, with 16 bases in between. The CDR3 covers 15 residues. Germline V gives CDR1 SGHTA, CDR2 FQGNSA. Only in-frame clones appear in the TCRdb table, and some are missing; sequencing was by immunoSEQ multiplex PCR. The data contain approximately 450,000 clones, roughly 87% of them singletons. This clone occurred a few times. The sequence derives from a young woman with acute COVID-19. The sample comprised PBMCs or T cells enriched from blood (not recorded which). This chain joins TRBV7-2 and TRBJ2-7; D is perhaps TRBD2 (6 bases). As DNA, the CDR3 is TGTGCCAGCAGCTTAGTGGGCGGGATTGTCTCCGAGCAGTACTTC. Translating gives CASSLVGGIVSEQYF. The whole variable domain, filled in from reference TRBV7-2 and TRBJ2-7, reads GAGVSQSPSNKVTEKGKDVELRCDPISGHTALYWYRQSLGQGLEFLIYFQGNSAPDKSGLPSDRFSAERTGGSVSTLTIQRTQQEDSAVYLCASSLVGGIVSEQYFGPGTRLTVT.